This T cell receptor (beta chain) was sequenced in a study of blood T cell repertoires in COVID-19. Germline CDR1 reads MDHEN; CDR2 reads SYDVKM. Trimming removed 7 bases from V and 4 bases from J; junction bases left unmatched: 8. The CDR3 is 15 residues long. Profiling relied on immunoSEQ multiplex PCR, and the TCRdb table lists in-frame clones only, not all of them. The sample shows more than 250,000 clones, around 85% of them seen only once. The sequencing input was peripheral blood. The V call is TRBV28, the J call TRBJ1-4, with 8 bases lining up with TRBD1. This TCR was sampled from a man in his fifties with active or convalescent COVID-19. CDR3 region: CASTGRQGSNEKLFF. The CDR3 coding sequence is TGTGCCAGCACCGGACGACAGGGGAGTAATGAAAAACTGTTTTTT. Combining the CDR3 with reference TRBV28 and TRBJ1-4 gives the whole variable domain DVKVTQSSRYLVKRTGEKVFLECVQDMDHENMFWYRQDPGLGLRLIYFSYDVKMKEKGDIPEGYSVSREKKERFSLILESASTNQTSMYLCASTGRQGSNEKLFFGSGTQLSVL.